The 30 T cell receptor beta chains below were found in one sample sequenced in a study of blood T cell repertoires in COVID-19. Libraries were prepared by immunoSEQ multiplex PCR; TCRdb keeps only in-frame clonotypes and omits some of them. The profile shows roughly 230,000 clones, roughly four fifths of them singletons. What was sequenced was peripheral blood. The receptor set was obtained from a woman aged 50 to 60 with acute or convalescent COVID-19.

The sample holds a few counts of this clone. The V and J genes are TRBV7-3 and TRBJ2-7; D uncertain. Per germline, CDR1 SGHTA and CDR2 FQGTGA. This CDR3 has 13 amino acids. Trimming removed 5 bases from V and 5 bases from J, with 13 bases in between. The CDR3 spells CASSLIPANEQYF. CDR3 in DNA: TGTGCCAGCAGCCTTATCCCAGCGAACGAGCAGTACTTC.

CDR3 nucleotide sequence: TGTGCCAGCAGCGGTACCGGTCCCAGGGCTTTCTTT. Protein product: CASSGTGPRAFF. V gene TRBV28 combines with J gene TRBJ1-1; no clear D gene. This CDR3 is 12 amino acids long. The germline V gene has CDR1 MDHEN and CDR2 SYDVKM. V lost 6 bases to trimming and J lost 11 bases, with 16 bases between them.

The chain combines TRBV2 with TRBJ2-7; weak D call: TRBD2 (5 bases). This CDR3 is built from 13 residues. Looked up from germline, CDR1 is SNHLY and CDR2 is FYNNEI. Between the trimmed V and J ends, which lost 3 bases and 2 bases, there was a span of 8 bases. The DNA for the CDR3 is TGTGCCAGCAGTGACGGACTTACCTACGAGCAGTACTTC. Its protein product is CASSDGLTYEQYF.

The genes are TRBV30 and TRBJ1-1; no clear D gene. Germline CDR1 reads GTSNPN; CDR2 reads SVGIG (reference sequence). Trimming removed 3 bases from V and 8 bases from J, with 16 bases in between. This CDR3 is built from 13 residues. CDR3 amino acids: CAWSLRRNLEAFF. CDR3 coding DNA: TGTGCCTGGAGCCTTCGCAGGAATCTAGAAGCTTTCTTT.

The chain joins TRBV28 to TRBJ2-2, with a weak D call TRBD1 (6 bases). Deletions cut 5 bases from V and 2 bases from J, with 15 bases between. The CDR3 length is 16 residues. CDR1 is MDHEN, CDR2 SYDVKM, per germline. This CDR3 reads CASSDPGTPNTGELFF. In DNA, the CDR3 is TGTGCCAGCAGTGACCCCGGGACACCTAACACCGGGGAGCTGTTTTTT.

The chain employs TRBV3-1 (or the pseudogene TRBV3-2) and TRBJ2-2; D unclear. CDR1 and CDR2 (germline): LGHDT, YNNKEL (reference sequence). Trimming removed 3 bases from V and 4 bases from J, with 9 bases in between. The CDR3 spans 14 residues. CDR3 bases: TGTGCCAGCAGCCACCATTCCGGCACCGGGGAGCTGTTTTTT. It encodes CASSHHSGTGELFF.

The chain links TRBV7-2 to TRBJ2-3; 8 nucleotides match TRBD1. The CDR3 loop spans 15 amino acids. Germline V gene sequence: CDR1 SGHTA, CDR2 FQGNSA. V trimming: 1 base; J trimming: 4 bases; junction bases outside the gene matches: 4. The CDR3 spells CASSLETGVPDTQYF. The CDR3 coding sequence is TGTGCCAGCAGCTTAGAGACAGGGGTACCAGATACGCAGTATTTT.

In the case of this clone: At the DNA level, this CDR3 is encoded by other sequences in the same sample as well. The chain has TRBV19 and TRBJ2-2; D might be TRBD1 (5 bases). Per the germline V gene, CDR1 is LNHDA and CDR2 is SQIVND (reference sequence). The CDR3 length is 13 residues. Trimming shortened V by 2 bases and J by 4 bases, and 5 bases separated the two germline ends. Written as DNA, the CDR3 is TGTGCCAGTAGTATACAGGGCACCGGGGAGCTGTTTTTT. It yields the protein CASSIQGTGELFF.

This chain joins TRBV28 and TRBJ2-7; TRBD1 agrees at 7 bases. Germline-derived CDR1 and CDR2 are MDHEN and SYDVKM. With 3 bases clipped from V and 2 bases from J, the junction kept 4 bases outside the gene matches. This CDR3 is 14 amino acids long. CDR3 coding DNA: TGTGCCAGCAGTTTCGACAGGGCAACCTACGAGCAGTACTTC. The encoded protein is CASSFDRATYEQYF.

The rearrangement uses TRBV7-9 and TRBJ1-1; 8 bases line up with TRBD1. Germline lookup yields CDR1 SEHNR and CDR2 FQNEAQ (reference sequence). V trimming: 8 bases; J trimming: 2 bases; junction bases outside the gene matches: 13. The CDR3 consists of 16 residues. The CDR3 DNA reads TGTGCCAGCGCCCCCGCCCGGACAGGGTTTAACACTGAAGCTTTCTTT. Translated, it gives CASAPARTGFNTEAFF.

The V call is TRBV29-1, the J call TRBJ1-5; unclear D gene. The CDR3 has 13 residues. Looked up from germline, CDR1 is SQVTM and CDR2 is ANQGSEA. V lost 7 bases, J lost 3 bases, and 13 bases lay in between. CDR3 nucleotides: TGCAGCGCCGGTTGGGGAGTCAATCAGCCCCAGCATTTT. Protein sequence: CSAGWGVNQPQHF.

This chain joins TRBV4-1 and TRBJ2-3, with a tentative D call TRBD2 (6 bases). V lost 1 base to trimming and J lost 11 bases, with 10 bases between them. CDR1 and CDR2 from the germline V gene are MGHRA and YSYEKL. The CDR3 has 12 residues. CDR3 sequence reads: CASSQGAGGQYF. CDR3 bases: TGCGCCAGCAGCCAAGGGGCCGGGGGGCAGTATTTT.

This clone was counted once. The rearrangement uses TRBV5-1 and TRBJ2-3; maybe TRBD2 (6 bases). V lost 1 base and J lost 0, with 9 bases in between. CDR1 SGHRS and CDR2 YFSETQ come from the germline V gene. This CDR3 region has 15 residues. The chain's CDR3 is CASSLLGTSTDTQYF. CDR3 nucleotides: TGCGCCAGCAGCTTGCTGGGGACTAGCACAGATACGCAGTATTTT.

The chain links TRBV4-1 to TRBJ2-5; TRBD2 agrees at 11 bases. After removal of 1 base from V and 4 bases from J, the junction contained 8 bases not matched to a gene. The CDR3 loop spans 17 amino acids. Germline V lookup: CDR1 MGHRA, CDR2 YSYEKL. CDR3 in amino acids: CASSQGFPSGGRETQYF. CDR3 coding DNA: TGCGCCAGCAGCCAAGGTTTTCCTAGCGGGGGGCGAGAGACCCAGTACTTC.

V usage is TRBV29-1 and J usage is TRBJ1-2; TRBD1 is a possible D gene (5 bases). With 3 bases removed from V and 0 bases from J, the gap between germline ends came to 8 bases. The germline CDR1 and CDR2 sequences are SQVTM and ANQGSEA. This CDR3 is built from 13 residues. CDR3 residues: CSVDTGTNYGYTF. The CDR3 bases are TGCAGCGTTGATACAGGAACTAACTATGGCTACACCTTC.

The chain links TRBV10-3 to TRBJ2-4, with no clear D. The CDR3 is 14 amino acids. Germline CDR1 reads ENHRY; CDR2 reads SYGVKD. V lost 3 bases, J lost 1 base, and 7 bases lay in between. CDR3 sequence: CAISESNAKNIQYF. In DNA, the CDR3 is TGTGCCATCAGTGAATCTAACGCCAAAAACATTCAGTACTTC.

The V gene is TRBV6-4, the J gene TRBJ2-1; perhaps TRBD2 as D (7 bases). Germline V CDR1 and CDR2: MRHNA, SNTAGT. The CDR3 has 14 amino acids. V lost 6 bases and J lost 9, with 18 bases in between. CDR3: CASREQAGAAEQFF. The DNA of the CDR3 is TGTGCCAGCAGGGAACAGGCGGGGGCGGCTGAGCAGTTCTTC.

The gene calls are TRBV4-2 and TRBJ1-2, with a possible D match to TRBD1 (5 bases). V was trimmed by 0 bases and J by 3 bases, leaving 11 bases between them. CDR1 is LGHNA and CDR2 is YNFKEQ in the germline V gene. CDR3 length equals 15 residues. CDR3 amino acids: CASSQEPQGDYGYTF. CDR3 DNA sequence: TGTGCCAGCAGCCAAGAACCCCAGGGTGACTATGGCTACACCTTC.

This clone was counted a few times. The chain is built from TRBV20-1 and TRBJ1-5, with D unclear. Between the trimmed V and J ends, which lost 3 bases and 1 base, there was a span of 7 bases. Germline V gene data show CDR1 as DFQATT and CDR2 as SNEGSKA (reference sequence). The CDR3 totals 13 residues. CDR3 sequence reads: CSASGQSNQPQHF. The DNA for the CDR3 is TGCAGTGCTAGTGGGCAAAGCAATCAGCCCCAGCATTTT.

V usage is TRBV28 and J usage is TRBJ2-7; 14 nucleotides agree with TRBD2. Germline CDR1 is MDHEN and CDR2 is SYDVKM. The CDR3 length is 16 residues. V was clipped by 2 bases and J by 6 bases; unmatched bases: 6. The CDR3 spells CASSLRTSGRRGEQYF. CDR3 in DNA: TGTGCCAGCAGTTTACGGACTAGCGGGAGGAGGGGCGAGCAGTACTTC.

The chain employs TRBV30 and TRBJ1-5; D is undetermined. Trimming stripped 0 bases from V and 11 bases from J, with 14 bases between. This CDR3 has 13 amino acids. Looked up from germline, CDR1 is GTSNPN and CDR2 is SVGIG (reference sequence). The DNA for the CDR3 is TGTGCCTGGAGTGTCGGCGGGCGTGAGGCCCAGCATTTT. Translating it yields CAWSVGGREAQHF.

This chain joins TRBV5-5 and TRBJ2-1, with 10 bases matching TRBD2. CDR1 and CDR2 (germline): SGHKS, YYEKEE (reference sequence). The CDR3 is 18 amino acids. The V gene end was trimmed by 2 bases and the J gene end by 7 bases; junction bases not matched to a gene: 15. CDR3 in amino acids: CASSLQAIQLAGWNEQFF. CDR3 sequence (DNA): TGTGCCAGCAGCTTACAGGCTATCCAACTAGCGGGGTGGAATGAGCAGTTCTTC.

The CDR3 protein is CASRASLGYTF. The CDR3 DNA reads TGTGCCAGCAGAGCGAGCCTTGGCTACACCTTC. The J gene is TRBJ1-2, the V gene TRBV28; D is uncertain. Trimming pared 6 bases from V and 7 bases from J, leaving 9 bases between. The CDR3 extends over 11 amino acids. Per the germline V gene, CDR1 is MDHEN and CDR2 is SYDVKM.

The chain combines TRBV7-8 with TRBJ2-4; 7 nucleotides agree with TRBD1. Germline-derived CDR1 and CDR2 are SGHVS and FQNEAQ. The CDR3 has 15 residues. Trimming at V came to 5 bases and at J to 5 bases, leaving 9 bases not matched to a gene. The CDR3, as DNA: TGTGCCAGCAGCCCTGGGACAGCGGACGAAAACATTCAGTACTTC. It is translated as CASSPGTADENIQYF.

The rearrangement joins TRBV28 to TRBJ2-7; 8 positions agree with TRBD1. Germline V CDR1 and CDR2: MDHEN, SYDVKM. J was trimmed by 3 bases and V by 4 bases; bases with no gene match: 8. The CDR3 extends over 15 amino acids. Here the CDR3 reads CASSSAGTGGYEQYF. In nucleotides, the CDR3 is TGTGCCAGCAGTTCGGCCGGGACAGGTGGCTACGAGCAGTACTTC.

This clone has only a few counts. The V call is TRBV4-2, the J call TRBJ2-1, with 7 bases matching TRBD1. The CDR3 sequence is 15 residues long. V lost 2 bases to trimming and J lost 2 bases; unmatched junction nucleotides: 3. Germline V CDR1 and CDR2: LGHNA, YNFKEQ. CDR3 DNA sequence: TGTGCCAGCAGCCAAACAGGGGTGCCCTACAATGAGCAGTTCTTC. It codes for CASSQTGVPYNEQFF.

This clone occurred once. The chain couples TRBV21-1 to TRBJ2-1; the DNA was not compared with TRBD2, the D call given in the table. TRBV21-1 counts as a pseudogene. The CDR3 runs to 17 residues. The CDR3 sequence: CASSKGLAGDFYNEQFF. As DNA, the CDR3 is TGTGCCAGCAGCAAGGGACTAGCGGGAGATTTCTACAATGAGCAGTTCTTC.

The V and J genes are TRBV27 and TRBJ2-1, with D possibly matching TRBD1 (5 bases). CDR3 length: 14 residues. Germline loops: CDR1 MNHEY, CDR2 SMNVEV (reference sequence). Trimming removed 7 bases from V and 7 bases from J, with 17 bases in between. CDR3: CASIGQTPENEQFF. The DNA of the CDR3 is TGTGCCAGCATCGGACAAACCCCTGAGAATGAGCAGTTCTTC.

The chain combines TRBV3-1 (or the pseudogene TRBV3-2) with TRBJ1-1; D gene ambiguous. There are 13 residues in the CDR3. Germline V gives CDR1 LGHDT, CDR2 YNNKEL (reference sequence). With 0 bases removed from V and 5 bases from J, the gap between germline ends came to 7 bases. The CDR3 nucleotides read TGTGCCAGCAGCCAAGAGGGGAGAACTGAAGCTTTCTTT. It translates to CASSQEGRTEAFF.

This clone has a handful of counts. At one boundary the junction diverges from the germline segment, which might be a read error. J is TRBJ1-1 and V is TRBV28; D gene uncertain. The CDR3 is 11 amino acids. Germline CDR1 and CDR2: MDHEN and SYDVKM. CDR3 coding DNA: TGTGCCAGCAGTACCCCGGGAAAAAATCTCTTT. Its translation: CASSTPGKNLF.